This T cell receptor beta chain was recorded in a study of shared clonotypes between healthy human individuals. Donors were healthy HIV-negative adults without recently reported acute infections or vaccinations. The germline V gene has CDR1 SGHDT and CDR2 YYEEEE. Trimming cost V 0 bases and J 3 bases, with 13 bases left between them. CDR3 length equals 16 residues. Under the authors' procedure: With immunoSEQ giving junction-only sequences and no quality scores, filtering differed. Data came from immunoSEQ multiplex PCR; TCRdb stores just in-frame clones and leaves some out. For V, J and clone size, that table is used; D and trimming come from the DNA. Of over 1.4 million clones in the sample, roughly 96% are singletons; the top ten hold approximately 1.2%.

The specimen sequenced was naive CD4+ T cells sorted from blood. The sample's subset: CD45RA+ positively selected. The source is a man aged 25 to 40 in good health. The chain links TRBV5-6 to TRBJ1-5, with a possible D match to TRBD1 (5 bases). CDR3 region: CASSLGGRLINQPQHF. The CDR3 bases are TGTGCCAGCAGCTTGGGGGGACGGTTGATCAATCAGCCCCAGCATTTT.